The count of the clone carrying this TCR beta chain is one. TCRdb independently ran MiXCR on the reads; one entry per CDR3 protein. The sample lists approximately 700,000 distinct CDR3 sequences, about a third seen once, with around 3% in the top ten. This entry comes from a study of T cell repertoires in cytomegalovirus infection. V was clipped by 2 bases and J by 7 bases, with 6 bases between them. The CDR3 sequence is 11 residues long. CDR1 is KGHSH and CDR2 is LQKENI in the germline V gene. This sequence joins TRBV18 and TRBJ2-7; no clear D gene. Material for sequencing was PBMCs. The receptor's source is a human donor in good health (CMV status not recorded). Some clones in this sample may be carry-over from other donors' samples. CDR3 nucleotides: TGTGCCAGCTCACCATCCCTTGAGCAGTACTTC. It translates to CASSPSLEQYF.